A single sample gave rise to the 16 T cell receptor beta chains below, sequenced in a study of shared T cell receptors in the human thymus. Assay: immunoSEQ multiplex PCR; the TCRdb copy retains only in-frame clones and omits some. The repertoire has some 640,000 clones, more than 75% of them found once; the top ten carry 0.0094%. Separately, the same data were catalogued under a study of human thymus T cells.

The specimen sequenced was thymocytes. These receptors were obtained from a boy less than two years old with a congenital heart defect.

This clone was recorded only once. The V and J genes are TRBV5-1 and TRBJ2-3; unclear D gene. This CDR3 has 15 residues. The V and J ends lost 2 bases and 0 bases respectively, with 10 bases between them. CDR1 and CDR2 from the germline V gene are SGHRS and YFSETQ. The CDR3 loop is CASSLSRTSTDTQYF. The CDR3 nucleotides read TGCGCCAGCAGCTTAAGTCGTACTAGCACAGATACGCAGTATTTT.

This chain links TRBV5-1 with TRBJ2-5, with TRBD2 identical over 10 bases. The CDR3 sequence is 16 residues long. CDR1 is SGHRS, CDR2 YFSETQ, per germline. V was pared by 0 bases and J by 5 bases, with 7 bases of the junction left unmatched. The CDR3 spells CASSLGLAGVPETQYF. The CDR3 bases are TGCGCCAGCAGCTTGGGGCTAGCGGGAGTTCCGGAGACCCAGTACTTC. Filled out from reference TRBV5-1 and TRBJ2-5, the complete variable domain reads KAGVTQTPRYLIKTRGQQVTLSCSPISGHRSVSWYQQTPGQGLQFLFEYFSETQRNKGNFPGRFSGRQFSNSRSEMNVSTLELGDSALYLCASSLGLAGVPETQYFGPGTRLLVL.

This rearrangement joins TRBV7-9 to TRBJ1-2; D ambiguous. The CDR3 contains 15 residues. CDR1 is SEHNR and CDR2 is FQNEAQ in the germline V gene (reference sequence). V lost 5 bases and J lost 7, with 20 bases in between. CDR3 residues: CASSPSGLYHAGYTF. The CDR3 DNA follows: TGTGCCAGCAGCCCTAGCGGGTTATATCATGCTGGCTACACCTTC. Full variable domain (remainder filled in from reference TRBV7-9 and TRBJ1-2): DTGVSQNPRHKITKRGQNVTFRCDPISEHNRLYWYRQTLGQGPEFLTYFQNEAQLEKSRLLSDRFSAERPKGSFSTLEIQRTEQGDSAMYLCASSPSGLYHAGYTFGSGTRLTVV.

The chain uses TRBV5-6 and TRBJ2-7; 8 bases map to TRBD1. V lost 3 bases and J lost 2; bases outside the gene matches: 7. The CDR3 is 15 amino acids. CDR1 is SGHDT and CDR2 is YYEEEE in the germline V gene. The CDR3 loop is CASSSTRDRPYEQYF. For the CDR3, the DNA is TGTGCCAGCAGCTCGACGAGGGACAGGCCCTACGAGCAGTACTTC.

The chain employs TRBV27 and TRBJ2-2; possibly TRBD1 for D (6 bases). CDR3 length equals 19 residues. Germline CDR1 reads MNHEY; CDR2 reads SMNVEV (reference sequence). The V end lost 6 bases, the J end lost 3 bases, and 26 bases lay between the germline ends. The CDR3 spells CASSWGVGKAAGDTGELFF. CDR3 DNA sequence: TGTGCCAGCAGCTGGGGCGTGGGTAAGGCGGCAGGGGACACCGGGGAGCTGTTTTTT.

In DNA, the CDR3 is TGTGCCAGCAGTTTGACCGGGACAGGGGAGCCAGATACGCAGTATTTT. This encodes CASSLTGTGEPDTQYF. The rearrangement uses TRBV11-1 and TRBJ2-3; 10 nucleotides line up with TRBD1. Germline CDR1 reads SGHAT; CDR2 reads FQDESV (reference sequence). The ends lost 6 bases at V and 4 bases at J; junction bases unmatched: 10. The CDR3 loop spans 16 amino acids.

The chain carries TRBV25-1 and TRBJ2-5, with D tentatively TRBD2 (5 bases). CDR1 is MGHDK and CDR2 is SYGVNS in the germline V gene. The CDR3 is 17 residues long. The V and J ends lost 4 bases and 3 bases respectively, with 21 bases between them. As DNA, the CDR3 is TGTGCCAGCAGTGCTCAATTCGGTAGGGAGACTGAAGAGACCCAGTACTTC. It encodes CASSAQFGRETEETQYF.

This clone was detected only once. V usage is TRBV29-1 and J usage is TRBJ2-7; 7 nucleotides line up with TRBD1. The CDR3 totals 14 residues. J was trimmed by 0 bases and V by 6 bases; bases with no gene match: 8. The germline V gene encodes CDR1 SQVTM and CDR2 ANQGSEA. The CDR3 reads CSVGTTGSSYEQYF. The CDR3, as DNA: TGCAGCGTCGGCACGACAGGGAGCTCCTACGAGCAGTACTTC.

The CDR3 reads CSVPGRGVYTEAFF. CDR3 sequence (DNA): TGCAGCGTCCCCGGCAGGGGGGTTTACACTGAAGCTTTCTTT. The chain employs TRBV29-1 and TRBJ1-1; 7 bases agree with TRBD1. The V and J ends lost 6 bases and 3 bases, in that order; junction bases with no gene match: 10. This CDR3 region has 14 residues. The germline V gene encodes CDR1 SQVTM and CDR2 ANQGSEA.

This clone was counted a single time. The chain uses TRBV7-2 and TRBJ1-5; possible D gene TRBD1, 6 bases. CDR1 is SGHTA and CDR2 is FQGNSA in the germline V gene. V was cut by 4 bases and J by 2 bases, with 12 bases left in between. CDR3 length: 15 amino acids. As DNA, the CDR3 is TGTGCCAGCAGCTCCTGGACAGCCCGCAATCAGCCCCAGCATTTT. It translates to CASSSWTARNQPQHF.

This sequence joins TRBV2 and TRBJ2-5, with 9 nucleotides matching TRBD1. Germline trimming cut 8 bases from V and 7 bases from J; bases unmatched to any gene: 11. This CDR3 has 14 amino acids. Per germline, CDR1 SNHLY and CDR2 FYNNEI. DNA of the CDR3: TGTGCCAGCGGACCGGGACAGGGACCAGGGACCCAGTACTTC. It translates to CASGPGQGPGTQYF.

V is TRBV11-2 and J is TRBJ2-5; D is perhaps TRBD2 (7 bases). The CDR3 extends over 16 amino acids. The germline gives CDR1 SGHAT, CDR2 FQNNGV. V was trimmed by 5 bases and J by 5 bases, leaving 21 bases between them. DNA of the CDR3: TGTGCCAGCAGCCCCAGTGGGCGGGGGCCTCGGGAGACCCAGTACTTC. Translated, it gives CASSPSGRGPRETQYF.

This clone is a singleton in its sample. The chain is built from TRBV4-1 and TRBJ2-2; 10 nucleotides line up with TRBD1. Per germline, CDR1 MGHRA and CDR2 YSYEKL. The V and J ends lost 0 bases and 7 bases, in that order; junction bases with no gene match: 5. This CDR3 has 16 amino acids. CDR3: CASSQDLGQGGGELFF. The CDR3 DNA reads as TGCGCCAGCAGCCAAGATCTTGGACAGGGGGGCGGGGAGCTGTTTTTT.

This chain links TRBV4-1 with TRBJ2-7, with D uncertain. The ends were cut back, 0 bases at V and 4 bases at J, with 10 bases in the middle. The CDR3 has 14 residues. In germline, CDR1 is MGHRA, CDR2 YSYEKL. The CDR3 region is CASSQEQSSYEQYF. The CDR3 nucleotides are TGCGCCAGCAGCCAAGAACAGTCCTCGTACGAGCAGTACTTC.

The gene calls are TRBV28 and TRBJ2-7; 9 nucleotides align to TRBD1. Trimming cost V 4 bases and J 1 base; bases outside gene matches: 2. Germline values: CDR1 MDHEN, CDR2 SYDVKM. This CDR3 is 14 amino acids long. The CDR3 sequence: CASSSDRGSYEQYF. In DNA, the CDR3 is TGTGCCAGCAGTTCAGACAGGGGGTCCTACGAGCAGTACTTC. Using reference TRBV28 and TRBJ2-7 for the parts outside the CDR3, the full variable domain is DVKVTQSSRYLVKRTGEKVFLECVQDMDHENMFWYRQDPGLGLRLIYFSYDVKMKEKGDIPEGYSVSREKKERFSLILESASTNQTSMYLCASSSDRGSYEQYFGPGTRLTVT.

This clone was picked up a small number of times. The CDR3 DNA reads TGTGCCAGCAGCCAAAGGATTGGGCCCCTCGAGCAGTACTTC. This sequence encodes CASSQRIGPLEQYF. V is TRBV14 and J is TRBJ2-7; no clear D gene. Trimming stripped 2 bases from V and 6 bases from J, with 14 bases between. CDR3 size: 14 residues. CDR1 is SGHDN and CDR2 is FVKESK in the germline V gene.